Below, 32 T cell receptor beta chains from the same sample are listed, as sequenced in a study of T cell repertoires in cytomegalovirus infection. These receptors' targets are unknown. One entry per CDR3 protein, called by TCRdb with MiXCR from the reads. Here the sample spans fewer than 65,000 distinct CDR3 sequences, around 18% being singletons. The specimen comprised CD8+ T cells from cultured PBMCs, sampled from culture after CMV antigen stimulation. The receptors come from a human donor in good health (CMV status not recorded). Some clones in this sample may be carry-over from other donors' samples.

This clonotype was detected a few times. This chain links TRBV5-1 with TRBJ2-1; no reliable D call. There are 14 residues in the CDR3. Trimming took 6 bases from V and 2 from J, leaving 12 bases between them. Germline V gives CDR1 SGHRS, CDR2 YFSETQ. The CDR3 here is CASTLELTYNEQFF. CDR3 nucleotide sequence: TGCGCCAGCACCCTGGAACTTACCTACAATGAGCAGTTCTTC. The whole variable domain, filled in from reference TRBV5-1 and TRBJ2-1, reads KAGVTQTPRYLIKTRGQQVTLSCSPISGHRSVSWYQQTPGQGLQFLFEYFSETQRNKGNFPGRFSGRQFSNSRSEMNVSTLELGDSALYLCASTLELTYNEQFFGPGTRLTVL.

The chain uses TRBV29-1 and TRBJ2-1; D remains ambiguous. CDR3 length: 11 residues. V was clipped by 2 bases and J by 10 bases, with 9 bases between them. CDR1 and CDR2 (germline): SQVTM, ANQGSEA. The CDR3 is CSVEWGNEQFF. In DNA form, the CDR3 reads TGCAGCGTTGAATGGGGAAACGAGCAGTTCTTC.

This clonotype was counted a few times. J is TRBJ2-1 and V is TRBV5-4; D may match TRBD1 or TRBD2 (5 bases each). The CDR3 has 13 residues. Germline V gene lookup returns CDR1 SGHNT and CDR2 YYREEE (reference sequence). V lost 6 bases and J lost 6, with 13 bases in between. DNA of the CDR3: TGTGCCAGCATGACGAGGGGCCCCAATGAGCAGTTCTTC. Protein product: CASMTRGPNEQFF.

The rearrangement joins TRBV5-5 to TRBJ2-6; D ambiguous. This CDR3 spans 16 amino acids. The V gene's germline CDR1 is SGHKS and CDR2 YYEKEE (reference sequence). With 5 bases removed from V and 0 bases from J, the gap between germline ends came to 12 bases. The CDR3 DNA reads as TGTGCCAGCAGTCTTGGCTCGGGCTCTGGGGCCAACGTCCTGACTTTC. It specifies CASSLGSGSGANVLTF.

This clonotype is medium-sized by share. The chain is built from TRBV12-3 or TRBV12-4 and TRBJ2-7; perhaps TRBD1 as D (6 bases). This CDR3 region has 13 residues. Trimming pared 6 bases from V and 2 bases from J, leaving 11 bases between. CDR3 residues: CASRDRSTYEQYF. CDR3 in DNA: TGTGCCAGCAGAGACAGGTCGACCTACGAGCAGTACTTC.

This clonotype was seen more than once but under ten times. The CDR3 nucleotides are TGTGCCAGCAGTCACTCCCGGACTAGCGGAGATCCCTACGAGCAGTACTTC. Amino acid sequence: CASSHSRTSGDPYEQYF. V gene TRBV28 combines with J gene TRBJ2-7, with 10 bases lining up with TRBD2. CDR3 length equals 17 residues. Germline lookup yields CDR1 MDHEN and CDR2 SYDVKM. V trimming: 5 bases; J trimming: 2 bases; junction bases outside the gene matches: 12.

V is TRBV7-9 and J is TRBJ2-7; D is undetermined. Trimming cost V 1 base and J 3 bases, with 7 bases left between them. The CDR3 length is 13 residues. Germline CDR1 is SEHNR and CDR2 is FQNEAQ (reference sequence). CDR3 region: CASSLVGDYEQYF. CDR3 in DNA: TGTGCCAGCAGCTTAGTCGGAGACTACGAGCAGTACTTC.

This clonotype was seen a handful of times. The rearrangement joins TRBV27 to TRBJ1-6, with D possibly matching TRBD1 (5 bases). In germline, CDR1 is MNHEY, CDR2 SMNVEV (reference sequence). V lost 5 bases and J lost 7, with 15 bases in between. This CDR3 is built from 15 residues. CDR3 region: CASSPLLGENSPLHF. The CDR3 nucleotides are TGTGCCAGCAGTCCACTCTTGGGGGAGAATTCACCCCTCCACTTT.

In its sample, this clonotype was seen a few times. V and J are TRBV12-3 or TRBV12-4 and TRBJ2-7, with TRBD2 identical over 11 bases. Unmatched junction bases numbered 2, after V lost 7 bases and J lost 0 bases. The CDR3 sequence is 14 residues long. Written as DNA, the CDR3 is TGTGCCAGCAAAACTAGCGGGGGCTCCTACGAGCAGTACTTC. It encodes CASKTSGGSYEQYF.

This clonotype was detected only a few times. This rearrangement joins TRBV7-8 to TRBJ2-3; D is uncertain. The germline V and J ends were trimmed by 5 bases and 2 bases, with 11 bases remaining between them. This CDR3 has 14 amino acids. Germline lookup yields CDR1 SGHVS and CDR2 FQNEAQ. The CDR3 sequence: CASSATGLTDTQYF. The DNA of the CDR3 is TGTGCCAGCAGCGCAACCGGTCTCACAGATACGCAGTATTTT.

This clonotype is judged medium-sized. The chain couples TRBV7-9 to TRBJ2-1; D gene ambiguous. This CDR3 region has 12 residues. Germline CDR1 and CDR2: SEHNR and FQNEAQ (reference sequence). V shed 2 bases and J shed 2 bases, with 1 base lying between them. In nucleotides, the CDR3 is TGTGCCAGCAGCTTAACCTACAATGAGCAGTTCTTC. This translates into CASSLTYNEQFF. The complete variable domain, with remaining parts taken from reference TRBV7-9 and TRBJ2-1, reads DTGVSQNPRHKITKRGQNVTFRCDPISEHNRLYWYRQTLGQGPEFLTYFQNEAQLEKSRLLSDRFSAERPKGSFSTLEIQRTEQGDSAMYLCASSLTYNEQFFGPGTRLTVL.

The chain combines TRBV20-1 with TRBJ1-1; D is unresolved. This CDR3 is 12 amino acids long. The V end lost 0 bases, the J end lost 7 bases, and 9 bases lay between the germline ends. Germline values: CDR1 DFQATT, CDR2 SNEGSKA (reference sequence). The CDR3 DNA sequence: TGCAGTGCTAGAGATATGCAGGTTGAAGCTTTCTTT. Translating gives CSARDMQVEAFF.

This clonotype was counted only a few times. CDR3 sequence reads: CASSLGGQREAQYF. For the CDR3, the DNA is TGTGCCAGCAGCTTAGGGGGACAGAGGGAGGCCCAGTACTTC. The V gene is TRBV7-9, the J gene TRBJ2-5, with D maybe TRBD1 (7 bases). Germline V lookup: CDR1 SEHNR, CDR2 FQNEAQ (reference sequence). Trimming shortened V by 1 base and J by 9 bases, and 15 bases separated the two germline ends. The CDR3 loop spans 14 amino acids.

This chain joins TRBV7-6 and TRBJ1-2, with D tentatively TRBD1 (5 bases). Trimming removed 3 bases at V and 4 bases at J, with 6 bases between. Per the germline V gene, CDR1 is SGHVS and CDR2 is FNYEAQ. The CDR3 sequence is 12 residues long. The CDR3 DNA reads as TGTGCCAGCAGCTTGGGGACCTATGGCTACACCTTC. Its translation is CASSLGTYGYTF.

In this sample, this clonotype turned up a few times. The rearrangement links TRBV7-6 to TRBJ2-5; 7 bases are shared with TRBD2. The ends lost 2 bases at V and 0 bases at J; junction bases unmatched: 9. Per the germline V gene, CDR1 is SGHVS and CDR2 is FNYEAQ. The CDR3 sequence is 17 residues long. For the CDR3, the DNA is TGTGCCAGCAGCTTAAGGGGAGCGGGGCCGTACCAAGAGACCCAGTACTTC. The encoded protein is CASSLRGAGPYQETQYF.

This rearrangement joins TRBV19 to TRBJ2-7; either TRBD1 or TRBD2 may supply D (5 bases each). CDR1 is LNHDA and CDR2 is SQIVND in the germline V gene (reference sequence). V lost 10 bases, J lost 3 bases, and 16 bases lay in between. The CDR3 runs 13 residues. The CDR3: CATSPGDHYEQYF. DNA for the CDR3: TGTGCCACTAGCCCCGGGGACCACTACGAGCAGTACTTC.

V usage is TRBV7-3 and J usage is TRBJ2-7; the D is unclear. V dropped 3 bases and J dropped 3 bases, with 9 bases sitting between them. The CDR3 extends over 13 amino acids. Germline CDR1 and CDR2: SGHTA and FQGTGA. The CDR3 protein is CASSLVGIYEQYF. CDR3 DNA: TGTGCCAGCAGCTTGGTCGGAATCTACGAGCAGTACTTC.

The V gene is TRBV7-9, the J gene TRBJ2-7; 11 positions match TRBD1. V lost 5 bases, J lost 3 bases, and 9 bases stayed unmatched. Germline V CDR1 and CDR2: SEHNR, FQNEAQ (reference sequence). This CDR3 has 16 amino acids. CDR3 sequence: CASSPPGQGDFYEQYF. CDR3 DNA sequence: TGTGCCAGCAGCCCCCCGGGACAGGGGGATTTCTACGAGCAGTACTTC. Full variable domain (missing parts from reference TRBV7-9 and TRBJ2-7): DTGVSQNPRHKITKRGQNVTFRCDPISEHNRLYWYRQTLGQGPEFLTYFQNEAQLEKSRLLSDRFSAERPKGSFSTLEIQRTEQGDSAMYLCASSPPGQGDFYEQYFGPGTRLTVT.

The chain recombines TRBV5-6 with TRBJ1-1, with D perhaps matching TRBD1 (5 bases). CDR1 SGHDT and CDR2 YYEEEE come from the germline V gene. V was shortened by 2 bases and J by 3 bases, with 8 bases between the two germline ends. This CDR3 is 13 amino acids long. CDR3 sequence: CASSFDSYTEAFF. As DNA, the CDR3 is TGTGCCAGCAGCTTCGACAGCTACACTGAAGCTTTCTTT.

The chain uses TRBV29-1 and TRBJ1-2; D not certain. Trimming took 3 bases from V and 6 from J, leaving 2 bases between them. This CDR3 spans 9 amino acids. Germline V CDR1 and CDR2: SQVTM, ANQGSEA. CDR3 sequence (DNA): TGCAGCGTTGACAATGGCTACACCTTC. This gives the protein CSVDNGYTF.

As to this clonotype: With a much larger clone just one base away, this may be a read error. The V and J genes are TRBV5-1 and TRBJ1-1, with 7 bases lining up with TRBD1. Germline-derived CDR1 and CDR2 are SGHRS and YFSETQ. Trimming took 6 bases from V and 4 from J; bases not matched to a gene: 9. The CDR3 consists of 14 residues. Here the CDR3 reads CASKTGRSSTEAFF. The CDR3 DNA reads as TGCGCCAGCAAGACAGGGAGATCGAGCACTGAAGCTTTCTTT. The entire variable domain, with the rest obtained from reference TRBV5-1 and TRBJ1-1, is as follows: KAGVTQTPRYLIKTRGQQVTLSCSPISGHRSVSWYQQTPGQGLQFLFEYFSETQRNKGNFPGRFSGRQFSNSRSEMNVSTLELGDSALYLCASKTGRSSTEAFFGQGTRLTVV.

Many counts were recorded for this clonotype. The chain is built from TRBV7-2 and TRBJ2-1; 8 nucleotides align to TRBD2. Germline V lookup: CDR1 SGHTA, CDR2 FQGNSA. The CDR3 has 15 residues. Trimming at V came to 2 bases and at J to 5 bases, leaving 5 bases not matched to a gene. This CDR3 is CASSLLRGDDNEQFF. CDR3 in DNA: TGTGCCAGCAGCTTATTGCGGGGGGACGACAATGAGCAGTTCTTC.

The J gene is TRBJ2-4, the V gene TRBV7-2; D assignment may be TRBD1 or TRBD2 (5 bases each). Germline CDR1 SGHTA, CDR2 FQGNSA. Trimming stripped 5 bases from V and 4 bases from J, with 24 bases between. This CDR3 has 18 residues. CDR3 residues: CASSLGQDTSWGKNIQYF. CDR3 in DNA: TGTGCCAGCAGCCTTGGGCAGGACACTTCTTGGGGGAAAAACATTCAGTACTTC.

The CDR3 is CASRKTSGYSPGELFF. In nucleotides, the CDR3 is TGTGCCAGCAGGAAAACTAGCGGGTACAGTCCTGGGGAGCTGTTTTTT. J is TRBJ2-2 and V is TRBV7-2; 9 nucleotides line up with TRBD2. The germline V gene encodes CDR1 SGHTA and CDR2 FQGNSA. With V trimmed by 6 bases and J by 8 bases, 13 bases remained unmatched. CDR3 length equals 16 residues.

This chain connects TRBV2 to TRBJ1-3; D possibly corresponds to TRBD1 (5 bases). This CDR3 comprises 14 residues. The germline CDR1 and CDR2 sequences are SNHLY and FYNNEI. V was clipped by 3 bases and J by 0 bases, with 6 bases between them. The CDR3 spells CASSDDSSGNTIYF. DNA of the CDR3: TGTGCCAGCAGTGATGACAGCTCTGGAAACACCATATATTTT.

The gene calls are TRBV7-9 and TRBJ2-3, with D perhaps matching TRBD2 (5 bases). Trimming shortened V by 3 bases and J by 4 bases, and 8 bases separated the two germline ends. The CDR3 extends over 13 amino acids. The germline V gene has CDR1 SEHNR and CDR2 FQNEAQ (reference sequence). The CDR3: CASSFTEADTQYF. The CDR3 region has the DNA TGTGCCAGCAGCTTTACGGAGGCAGATACGCAGTATTTT. The full variable domain, completed using reference TRBV7-9 and TRBJ2-3, is DTGVSQNPRHKITKRGQNVTFRCDPISEHNRLYWYRQTLGQGPEFLTYFQNEAQLEKSRLLSDRFSAERPKGSFSTLEIQRTEQGDSAMYLCASSFTEADTQYFGPGTRLTVL.

V is TRBV6-1 and J is TRBJ2-7; D is possibly TRBD1 or TRBD2 (5 bases each). This CDR3 is 14 amino acids long. Between the trimmed V and J ends, which lost 4 bases and 1 base, there was a span of 11 bases. Germline CDR1 and CDR2: MNHNS and SASEGT. The CDR3 bases are TGTGCCAGCAGTGGCCCGGGACGATCCTACGAGCAGTACTTC. This encodes CASSGPGRSYEQYF.

This clonotype was counted a few times. This chain uses TRBV7-3 with TRBJ2-5, with 7 nucleotides matching TRBD1. The length of the CDR3 is 15 residues. Trimming cost V 5 bases and J 2 bases; bases outside gene matches: 8. The germline gives CDR1 SGHTA, CDR2 FQGTGA. The DNA for the CDR3 is TGTGCCAGCAGCCCGATAGGGGGCCGGCAAGAGACCCAGTACTTC. Amino acid sequence: CASSPIGGRQETQYF.

The table lists this clonotype with a few counts. The chain recombines TRBV4-2 with TRBJ2-7; D is uncertain. Germline V gene data show CDR1 as LGHNA and CDR2 as YNFKEQ. The CDR3 length is 15 residues. V was clipped by 1 base and J by 7 bases, with 17 bases between them. The chain's CDR3 is CASSQGPRELGEQYF. The CDR3 coding sequence is TGTGCCAGCAGCCAAGGTCCCCGAGAGCTGGGGGAGCAGTACTTC.

This clonotype counts as medium-sized (0.01 to 0.1%). V and J are TRBV10-3 and TRBJ2-7, with 7 bases lining up with TRBD1. The V and J ends lost 8 bases and 0 bases, in that order; junction bases with no gene match: 4. CDR3 length equals 13 residues. Germline assignment: CDR1 ENHRY and CDR2 SYGVKD. This CDR3 is CAIGGQDSYEQYF. In DNA, the CDR3 is TGTGCCATCGGAGGACAGGACTCCTACGAGCAGTACTTC.

There are a few counts of this clonotype. The rearrangement joins TRBV7-8 to TRBJ1-5; 9 bases are shared with TRBD1. This CDR3 contains 15 residues. CDR1 and CDR2 from the germline V gene are SGHVS and FQNEAQ. V dropped 8 bases and J dropped 4; count of bases not matched to a gene: 9. The CDR3 DNA is TGTGCCAGCGCCAAAAACAGGGGGCTTAATCAGCCCCAGCATTTT. It translates to CASAKNRGLNQPQHF.

This clonotype came up a few times. The V gene is TRBV7-2, the J gene TRBJ2-7; no firm D call. Germline assignment: CDR1 SGHTA and CDR2 FQGNSA. V was pared by 2 bases and J by 3 bases, with 11 bases between. CDR3 length: 14 amino acids. The CDR3 DNA reads as TGTGCCAGCAGCTTAATCGGGCGGAACTACGAGCAGTACTTC. Protein sequence: CASSLIGRNYEQYF.